A single sample gave rise to the 26 T cell receptor beta chains below, sequenced in a study of identifying expanded T cells in peripheral blood (dated by TCRdb to between 2019 and 2020). The library was produced with the immunoSEQ multiplex PCR assay. Entries here come from immuneACCESS through TCRdb and include only in-frame sequences with V and J called. Some clones fail to appear in such tables; in the studies checked, an unresolved V gene covers under half of the shortfall, and the cause of the remainder is unknown. Recorded for this sample are 83,000 or so clones; almost 90% of them occurred a single time. In total, the top ten clones hold approximately 4% of the sample. The sample taken for sequencing was blood. These receptors all stem from a person aged 18 to 70 in good health.

With regard to this clone: This specimen includes other DNA sequences encoding the same CDR3. V usage is TRBV28 and J usage is TRBJ2-7, with TRBD1 identical over 7 bases. Unmatched junction bases numbered 9, after V lost 5 bases and J lost 5 bases. Germline loops: CDR1 MDHEN, CDR2 SYDVKM. CDR3 size: 14 residues. The CDR3 here is CASSPHRGQNEQYF. The CDR3 DNA is TGTGCCAGCAGTCCCCACAGGGGACAAAACGAGCAGTACTTC.

V and J are TRBV7-8 and TRBJ2-1, with 8 bases identical to TRBD2. CDR3 length equals 16 residues. V gave up 5 bases and J gave up 7 bases; unmatched junction bases: 13. From germline, CDR1 is SGHVS and CDR2 FQNEAQ. The CDR3 sequence: CASSVRPGLEMNEQFF. The CDR3 DNA sequence: TGTGCCAGCAGCGTGAGACCGGGACTAGAAATGAATGAGCAGTTCTTC.

This clone appeared a single time. The chain links TRBV15 to TRBJ2-6; D could derive from TRBD1 or TRBD2 (5 bases each). In germline, CDR1 is LNHNV, CDR2 YYDKDF (reference sequence). Trimming shortened V by 3 bases and J by 1 base, and 10 bases separated the two germline ends. There are 16 residues in the CDR3. The CDR3 region is CATSSSRESGANVLTF. The CDR3 DNA reads TGTGCCACCAGCAGTTCCAGGGAGTCTGGGGCCAACGTCCTGACTTTC.

CDR3 bases: TGTGCCAGCAGTCGGGACGGTGTCACGACGCGCCTCCACTTT. As protein: CASSRDGVTTRLHF. The chain employs TRBV28 and TRBJ1-6; TRBD1 is a possible D gene (5 bases). CDR3 size: 14 residues. CDR1 and CDR2 from the germline V gene are MDHEN and SYDVKM. Trimming left V 5 bases short and J 15 bases short, with 20 bases between.

The chain carries TRBV9 and TRBJ1-2; a possible D gene is TRBD1 (6 bases). The germline gives CDR1 SGDLS, CDR2 YYNGEE. The CDR3 extends over 15 amino acids. Trimming took off 3 bases at V and 3 bases at J, with 15 bases between the two ends. The CDR3 nucleotides are TGTGCCAGCAGCGCGGGGGCAGCGACGCACTATGGCTACACCTTC. Protein: CASSAGAATHYGYTF.

CDR3 sequence reads: CASSQGRSVPEAFF. The CDR3 DNA reads as TGTGCCAGCAGCCAAGGCCGGTCAGTCCCTGAAGCTTTCTTT. The J gene is TRBJ1-1, the V gene TRBV27; no definite D call. The CDR3 consists of 14 residues. The ends were cut back, 6 bases at V and 6 bases at J, with 17 bases in the middle. CDR1 is MNHEY, CDR2 SMNVEV, per germline (reference sequence).

This sequence joins TRBV5-1 and TRBJ1-1, with D perhaps TRBD1 (5 bases). CDR1 and CDR2 (germline): SGHRS, YFSETQ. Trimming stripped 7 bases from V and 2 bases from J, with 15 bases between. This CDR3 is 14 amino acids long. The CDR3 nucleotides are TGCGCCAGCTGCACCGGGACGCTTAACACTGAAGCTTTCTTT. Protein sequence: CASCTGTLNTEAFF.

The chain employs TRBV10-1 and TRBJ2-2; TRBD1 aligns across 7 bases. This CDR3 spans 20 amino acids. Germline lookup yields CDR1 WNHNN and CDR2 SYGVQD (reference sequence). V gave up 4 bases and J gave up 0 bases; unmatched junction bases: 17. Written as DNA, the CDR3 is TGCGCCAGCAGTGCCGGGCGACAGGGTGGTTTGGGAGCGAACACCGGGGAGCTGTTTTTT. Protein product: CASSAGRQGGLGANTGELFF.

This clone occurred many times. V is TRBV30 and J is TRBJ2-3; perhaps TRBD2 as D (5 bases). The V gene's germline CDR1 is GTSNPN and CDR2 SVGIG (reference sequence). Trimming removed 0 bases from V and 2 bases from J, with 12 bases in between. This CDR3 contains 15 residues. CDR3 region: CAWSVVGLDTDTQYF. The CDR3 DNA reads as TGTGCCTGGAGTGTTGTAGGACTTGACACAGATACGCAGTATTTT.

V is TRBV19 and J is TRBJ2-3; 11 bases are shared with TRBD1. The germline CDR1 and CDR2 sequences are LNHDA and SQIVND (reference sequence). J lost 2 bases, V lost 0 bases, and 7 bases had no gene match. This CDR3 region has 18 residues. CDR3 residues: CASSIDPRTGGDTDTQYF. DNA of the CDR3: TGTGCCAGTAGTATAGATCCCCGGACAGGGGGCGACACAGATACGCAGTATTTT.

The chain has TRBV5-1 and TRBJ2-3; no firm D call. CDR3 length: 13 residues. From germline, CDR1 is SGHRS and CDR2 YFSETQ. The V end lost 0 bases, the J end lost 6 bases, and 8 bases lay between the germline ends. CDR3 region: CASSLETADTQYF. CDR3 in DNA: TGCGCCAGCAGCTTGGAAACAGCCGATACGCAGTATTTT.

V is TRBV7-9 and J is TRBJ1-1; a weak D match, TRBD1 (5 bases). Germline-derived CDR1 and CDR2 are SEHNR and FQNEAQ (reference sequence). The V end was cut by 1 base, the J end by 4 bases, with 13 bases between. The CDR3 spans 15 residues. CDR3 DNA: TGTGCCAGCAGCTTAGGAAGCAGCCAGGGCACTGAAGCTTTCTTT. It codes for CASSLGSSQGTEAFF.

This clone appeared once. The rearrangement uses TRBV18 and TRBJ2-7; D is undetermined. The CDR3 is 15 residues long. V was shortened by 3 bases and J by 6 bases, with 18 bases between the two germline ends. Per the germline V gene, CDR1 is KGHSH and CDR2 is LQKENI. CDR3: CASSPVEVSASEQYF. The CDR3 region has the DNA TGTGCCAGCTCACCCGTTGAGGTGTCAGCGTCCGAGCAGTACTTC.

This sequence joins TRBV7-8 and TRBJ1-1; 10 positions match TRBD1. The length of the CDR3 is 16 residues. Per the germline V gene, CDR1 is SGHVS and CDR2 is FQNEAQ. Unmatched junction bases numbered 12, after V lost 5 bases and J lost 6 bases. CDR3 sequence: CASSAGTGAGGAEAFF. The CDR3 coding sequence is TGTGCCAGCAGCGCAGGGACAGGGGCCGGGGGAGCTGAAGCTTTCTTT.

The chain employs TRBV7-2 and TRBJ2-7; TRBD1 is a possible D gene (6 bases). V was cut by 1 base and J by 0 bases, with 10 bases left in between. The CDR3 is 15 residues long. CDR1 and CDR2 (germline): SGHTA, FQGNSA. CDR3 in DNA: TGTGCCAGCAGCTTAGTTACAGGGAGCTCCTACGAGCAGTACTTC. Amino acid sequence: CASSLVTGSSYEQYF.

The genes are TRBV4-2 and TRBJ2-1; 9 bases are shared with TRBD2. Per the germline V gene, CDR1 is LGHNA and CDR2 is YNFKEQ. Trimming cost V 7 bases and J 1 base; bases outside gene matches: 5. CDR3 length equals 15 residues. CDR3 loop: CASTTSGGSYNEQFF. CDR3 in DNA: TGTGCCAGCACCACGAGCGGGGGGTCCTACAATGAGCAGTTCTTC.

The chain is built from TRBV18 and TRBJ2-1, with 12 bases fitting TRBD2. The CDR3 runs to 14 residues. V was clipped by 4 bases and J by 10 bases; unmatched bases: 5. Germline CDR1 KGHSH, CDR2 LQKENI. CDR3 region: CASSRTSGIEEQFF. CDR3 nucleotide sequence: TGTGCCAGCTCACGGACTAGCGGGATCGAAGAGCAGTTCTTC.

This clone came up a few times. This chain links TRBV6-4 with TRBJ2-2; 10 bases fit TRBD1. This CDR3 spans 15 amino acids. V lost 2 bases to trimming and J lost 5 bases; unmatched junction nucleotides: 2. Germline-derived CDR1 and CDR2 are MRHNA and SNTAGT. The chain's CDR3 is CASSDGQGDTGELFF. CDR3 DNA sequence: TGTGCCAGCAGTGACGGACAGGGGGATACCGGGGAGCTGTTTTTT.

V and J are TRBV7-9 and TRBJ2-7; D tentatively reads TRBD1 or TRBD2 (5 bases each). The germline gives CDR1 SEHNR, CDR2 FQNEAQ (reference sequence). V lost 3 bases to trimming and J lost 6 bases, with 18 bases between them. The CDR3 is made up of 15 amino acids. The CDR3 protein is CASSFRDGIATEQYF. In DNA form, the CDR3 reads TGTGCCAGCAGCTTCCGGGACGGAATTGCTACCGAGCAGTACTTC.

The count of this clone is one. The chain carries TRBV18 and TRBJ2-7, with D perhaps assigned TRBD1 or TRBD2 (5 bases each). There are 13 residues in the CDR3. Trimming shortened V by 2 bases and J by 5 bases, and 10 bases separated the two germline ends. The germline V gene has CDR1 KGHSH and CDR2 LQKENI. The CDR3 region is CASSPKGTHEQYF. Here the CDR3 DNA reads TGTGCCAGCTCACCAAAAGGGACCCACGAGCAGTACTTC.

In DNA, the CDR3 is TGTGCCAGCAGCCTAGGGGACTTTCCATGGGAGCAGTACTTC. Protein: CASSLGDFPWEQYF. The V call is TRBV28, the J call TRBJ2-7; D is possibly TRBD2 (6 bases). Per germline, CDR1 MDHEN and CDR2 SYDVKM. This CDR3 region has 14 residues. V was clipped by 6 bases and J by 7 bases, with 19 bases between them. The full variable domain, with the rest looked up from reference TRBV28 and TRBJ2-7, is DVKVTQSSRYLVKRTGEKVFLECVQDMDHENMFWYRQDPGLGLRLIYFSYDVKMKEKGDIPEGYSVSREKKERFSLILESASTNQTSMYLCASSLGDFPWEQYFGPGTRLTVT.

The chain has TRBV6-1 and TRBJ2-2, with 9 bases identical to TRBD1. The germline V gene has CDR1 MNHNS and CDR2 SASEGT. The CDR3 length is 15 residues. V trimming: 4 bases; J trimming: 7 bases; junction bases outside the gene matches: 7. Here the CDR3 DNA reads TGTGCCAGCAGTGGGGGGACAGGGTATAACGGGGAGCTGTTTTTT. Translation: CASSGGTGYNGELFF.

The chain links TRBV30 to TRBJ2-2; D not resolved. Germline CDR1 is GTSNPN and CDR2 is SVGIG (reference sequence). CDR3 length equals 12 residues. V lost 4 bases and J lost 7, with 10 bases in between. CDR3 nucleotides: TGTGCCTGGATCCCTCCCGGCGGGGAGCTGTTTTTT. Its protein is CAWIPPGGELFF.

The chain employs TRBV10-3 and TRBJ1-2, with a possible D match to TRBD1 (6 bases). V gave up 2 bases and J gave up 8 bases, with 18 bases separating them. Germline V CDR1 and CDR2: ENHRY, SYGVKD. CDR3 length equals 15 residues. DNA for the CDR3: TGTGCCATCAGTGAGGCAGGGGAAATTGTTGGGGGCTACACCTTC. Its translation: CAISEAGEIVGGYTF.

The rearrangement uses TRBV6-1 and TRBJ2-7; 10 nucleotides match TRBD2. Trimming took 4 bases from V and 6 from J; bases not matched to a gene: 24. This CDR3 contains 20 residues. Germline V gene lookup returns CDR1 MNHNS and CDR2 SASEGT. CDR3 sequence reads: CASSVSGTSTTSGKFFEQYF. Here the CDR3 DNA reads TGTGCCAGCAGTGTCTCCGGGACAAGCACTACTAGCGGGAAGTTTTTCGAGCAGTACTTC.

This sequence joins TRBV27 and TRBJ2-5, with 10 bases aligning to TRBD2. With 3 bases clipped from V and 2 bases from J, the junction kept 6 bases outside the gene matches. Per the germline V gene, CDR1 is MNHEY and CDR2 is SMNVEV (reference sequence). The CDR3 contains 16 residues. The CDR3 loop is CASSLILAGGQETQYF. The CDR3 bases are TGTGCCAGCAGTTTGATATTAGCGGGGGGACAAGAGACCCAGTACTTC.